This section outlines one T cell receptor (beta chain) sequence together with its context. The antigen it binds to is not known. No much larger clonotype is one base removed from it; base qualities were not supplied. The sample originates from a study of blood T cell repertoires in COVID-19 (TCRdb year 2020). Regarding the study in general: Samples covering the acute and convalescent phases of COVID-19 were provided by collaborators in the United States, Italy and Spain. The material from the prospective study consisted of cDNA or gDNA derived from T cells, B-cell-depleted T cells, or PBMCs. Subjects who had been exposed to COVID-19, were actively infected with it, or had recovered from it provided the deeply sampled blood TCRbeta repertoires that made up the dataset. The repertoires were made available in a free public database intended to serve as a resource for research on the immune response to SARS-CoV-2. Samples were obtained from the ongoing ImmuneRACE study (first 160 participants) and from 1,200 or so subjects provided by 6 global collaborators. Sample metadata almost always included a de-identified subject ID, COVID-19 status, age in years and sex. Where available, HLA class I and class II types were taken from metadata supplied by the sample provider and were not determined by assay-based typing. Here is what the overall study found, with its caveats: Clinical and demographic metadata were provided uncurated, with the amount varying by source and participant.

TCRbeta CDR3 regions were amplified from genomic DNA using the immunoSEQ Assay, a bias-controlled multiplex PCR. For the original study's pipeline: The number of nucleated cells in each sample was estimated by amplification of reference gene primers within the assay. To quantify the absolute abundance of each unique TCRbeta CDR3 rearrangement, sequence reads were collapsed and filtered. For each sample, productive Simpson clonality was calculated by taking the square root of Simpson's diversity index across productive rearrangements. In its TCRdb copy, this immuneACCESS table keeps in-frame sequences only and misses some clones. Where compared with another copy, unresolved V genes explain less than half of these, and the others have no known cause. V and J calls and clone size are copied from that table; D and trimming were computed from the DNA. This sample holds 200,000 to 300,000 clones; around 85% were observed only once. Of the sample, 6.2% is held by the ten largest clones.

Each collaborating institution followed its own protocols to collect whole blood in K2EDTA tubes. For TCRbeta analysis, collaborators shipped samples as frozen whole blood, isolated PBMCs, or DNA extracted from either of those sample types. The CDR3 measures 15 amino acids from cysteine to phenylalanine. The entry retains the CDR3 DNA only, 45 bases that are in frame from base 1. CDR1 is given as MRHNA and CDR2 as SNTAGT, both from the germline V gene. Relative to germline, V is missing 3 bases and J is missing 4 bases, with 6 bases of the junction outside any gene match. This receptor was taken from a man in his 60s with acute or convalescent COVID-19. The rearranged segments are TRBV6-4 and TRBJ1-1; 9 central nucleotides agree with TRBD1. The sequenced material came from peripheral blood. The CDR3 sequence is CASSERTGAITEAFF. The DNA sequence is given as TGTGCCAGCAGTGAGAGGACAGGGGCAATCACTGAAGCTTTCTTT.